Each of the 4 T cell receptor beta chains below was sequenced from the same sample in a study of blood T cell repertoires in COVID-19. Data came from immunoSEQ multiplex PCR; TCRdb stores just in-frame clones and leaves some out. Of roughly 230,000 clones listed, about 86% were seen once; the top ten hold more than 6.5%. Material: peripheral blood. These receptors came from a man in his forties or fifties with active or convalescent COVID-19.

The chain couples TRBV2 to TRBJ2-5; 12 positions agree with TRBD2. The CDR3 is 14 residues long. Germline V gene lookup returns CDR1 SNHLY and CDR2 FYNNEI. The V gene end was trimmed by 11 bases and the J gene end by 5 bases; junction bases not matched to a gene: 9. The CDR3 protein is CAGTSGRNEETQYF. The CDR3 DNA follows: TGTGCCGGAACTAGCGGGAGGAATGAGGAGACCCAGTACTTC.

This clone was detected ten times or more. The chain has TRBV4-1 and TRBJ2-1, with TRBD2 matching over 8 bases. The V and J ends lost 0 bases and 0 bases, in that order; junction bases with no gene match: 4. Looked up from germline, CDR1 is MGHRA and CDR2 is YSYEKL. The CDR3 loop spans 17 amino acids. This CDR3 reads CASSQDPGGGSYNEQFF. The CDR3 DNA sequence: TGCGCCAGCAGCCAAGATCCCGGGGGGGGCTCCTACAATGAGCAGTTCTTC.

This clone has more than one count but fewer than ten. The chain carries TRBV9 and TRBJ1-2; D not certain. Germline V CDR1 and CDR2: SGDLS, YYNGEE. The CDR3 is made up of 13 amino acids. Trimming left V 0 bases short and J 2 bases short, with 5 bases between. The DNA of the CDR3 is TGTGCCAGCAGCGTAGACCTAAACTATGGCTACACCTTC. This translates into CASSVDLNYGYTF.

The chain has TRBV19 and TRBJ1-5; D may be TRBD1 (5 bases). The V end lost 5 bases, the J end lost 0 bases, and 11 bases lay between the germline ends. CDR1 is LNHDA and CDR2 is SQIVND in the germline V gene (reference sequence). CDR3 length: 15 residues. The CDR3 region has the DNA TGTGCCAGTAGTCGGACGGGGGATAGCAATCAGCCCCAGCATTTT. It translates to CASSRTGDSNQPQHF.